These 20 T cell receptor beta chains originate from one sample sequenced in a study of brain T cells in children with intractable seizures. Assay: immunoSEQ multiplex PCR; the TCRdb copy retains only in-frame clones and omits some. The sample has a few hundred thousand clones, roughly 92% seen once. Described time point: blood from clinic visit 5 months post-surgery; TSC patient then seizure free. The sequencing here drew on peripheral blood, taken roughly 5 months after surgery. Every receptor here comes from a boy under two years old with tuberous sclerosis and intractable seizures.

The chain has TRBV4-2 and TRBJ2-3; 8 positions agree with TRBD2. Looked up from germline, CDR1 is LGHNA and CDR2 is YNFKEQ. The CDR3 consists of 15 residues. The ends lost 0 bases at V and 4 bases at J; junction bases unmatched: 3. CDR3 nucleotide sequence: TGTGCCAGCAGCCAAGAAACTAGCGGTTCAGATACGCAGTATTTT. It specifies CASSQETSGSDTQYF.

The chain recombines TRBV19 with TRBJ2-1, with 14 bases aligning to TRBD2. This CDR3 is 16 amino acids long. V gave up 4 bases and J gave up 7 bases; unmatched junction bases: 6. Germline CDR1 reads LNHDA; CDR2 reads SQIVND (reference sequence). CDR3 amino acids: CASSTPGLAGVNEQFF. In DNA form, the CDR3 reads TGTGCCAGTAGTACCCCGGGACTAGCGGGAGTAAATGAGCAGTTCTTC.

This CDR3 is CASSPAPSGGARRTYEQYF. CDR3 sequence (DNA): TGTGCCAGCAGCCCAGCACCTAGCGGGGGCGCAAGGAGAACATACGAGCAGTACTTC. J is TRBJ2-7 and V is TRBV9; 10 nucleotides line up with TRBD2. J lost 4 bases, V lost 4 bases, and 20 bases had no gene match. CDR3 length: 19 amino acids. Germline CDR1 and CDR2: SGDLS and YYNGEE.

CDR3 sequence reads: CASKGQGDWQPQHF. The CDR3 DNA follows: TGTGCCAGTAAGGGACAGGGAGACTGGCAGCCCCAGCATTTT. This sequence joins TRBV19 and TRBJ1-5; 9 nucleotides align to TRBD1. The CDR3 is 14 amino acids. The germline CDR1 and CDR2 sequences are LNHDA and SQIVND (reference sequence). Losses at the gene ends were 7 bases for V and 7 bases for J; bases not matched to a gene: 8.

The gene calls are TRBV7-2 and TRBJ2-5; D unclear. Germline V gives CDR1 SGHTA, CDR2 FQGNSA. V lost 4 bases, J lost 6 bases, and 15 bases lay in between. CDR3 length: 14 residues. The CDR3: CASSSNTPPQTQYF. For the CDR3, the DNA is TGTGCCAGCAGCTCCAACACCCCGCCCCAGACCCAGTACTTC.

The J gene is TRBJ1-2, the V gene TRBV29-1; a possible D gene is TRBD1 (6 bases). V lost 6 bases and J 4 bases, leaving 18 bases between the germline ends. The CDR3 sequence is 14 residues long. Per the germline V gene, CDR1 is SQVTM and CDR2 is ANQGSEA. This CDR3 is CSVAPKLTGYGYTF. Written as DNA, the CDR3 is TGCAGCGTGGCGCCCAAACTGACAGGCTATGGCTACACCTTC.

This chain links TRBV3-1 (or the pseudogene TRBV3-2) with TRBJ2-7; TRBD2 aligns across 14 bases. This CDR3 has 18 residues. Germline V gene data show CDR1 as LGHDT and CDR2 as YNNKEL (reference sequence). Trimming cost V 3 bases and J 2 bases; bases outside gene matches: 9. DNA of the CDR3: TGTGCCAGCAGCCAGGTGACTAGCGGGAGGGGGGCCCCCTACGAGCAGTACTTC. The encoded protein is CASSQVTSGRGAPYEQYF.

The rearrangement links TRBV5-1 to TRBJ1-1, with 9 nucleotides matching TRBD1. The germline gives CDR1 SGHRS, CDR2 YFSETQ. There are 14 residues in the CDR3. With V trimmed by 6 bases and J by 3 bases, 6 bases remained unmatched. CDR3 nucleotide sequence: TGCGCCAGCAAAAGGGACAGGGAAGACACTGAAGCTTTCTTT. Translating it yields CASKRDREDTEAFF.

V is TRBV7-9 and J is TRBJ2-1; D is uncertain. The CDR3 length is 13 residues. Germline V gene sequence: CDR1 SEHNR, CDR2 FQNEAQ (reference sequence). V shed 1 base and J shed 9 bases, with 10 bases lying between them. DNA for the CDR3: TGTGCCAGCAGCTTAGAGGCCTCAAGTGAGCAGTTCTTC. Amino acids: CASSLEASSEQFF.

The chain employs TRBV9 and TRBJ2-3, with 9 nucleotides matching TRBD1. The CDR3 is 18 residues long. The trim removed 3 bases at V and 3 bases at J, leaving 14 bases unmatched. Germline values: CDR1 SGDLS, CDR2 YYNGEE. The CDR3 DNA sequence: TGTGCCAGCAGCGCCGAGGCAGGAGGGACAGGGTCGACAGATACGCAGTATTTT. Its protein product is CASSAEAGGTGSTDTQYF.

V usage is TRBV2 and J usage is TRBJ2-1; TRBD2 is a possible D gene (5 bases). CDR1 is SNHLY, CDR2 FYNNEI, per germline. With 7 bases removed from V and 9 bases from J, the gap between germline ends came to 13 bases. The CDR3 extends over 12 amino acids. CDR3 amino acids: CASTAGRVEQFF. The DNA for the CDR3 is TGTGCCAGCACCGCCGGGCGGGTTGAGCAGTTCTTC.

The chain combines TRBV11-2 with TRBJ2-7, with a tentative D call TRBD2 (5 bases). V lost 1 base to trimming and J lost 6 bases, with 13 bases between them. Germline CDR1 SGHAT, CDR2 FQNNGV. The CDR3 is 14 residues long. The CDR3 here is CASSLVRTPLEQYF. CDR3 in DNA: TGTGCCAGCAGCTTAGTTCGGACTCCCCTCGAGCAGTACTTC.

CDR3 sequence: CASSFGGNTEAFF. CDR3 nucleotides: TGTGCCAGCAGCTTCGGCGGGAACACTGAAGCTTTCTTT. The rearrangement uses TRBV7-9 and TRBJ1-1; D uncertain. The CDR3 has 13 residues. The germline V gene has CDR1 SEHNR and CDR2 FQNEAQ (reference sequence). Trimming shortened V by 3 bases and J by 1 base, and 6 bases separated the two germline ends.

In its sample, this clone was seen once. The V call is TRBV30, the J call TRBJ1-1; 8 nucleotides agree with TRBD1. The CDR3 loop spans 14 amino acids. Germline assignment: CDR1 GTSNPN and CDR2 SVGIG (reference sequence). Trimming at V came to 4 bases and at J to 3 bases, leaving 7 bases not matched to a gene. The CDR3, as DNA: TGTGCCTGGATTGACAGGGGACAGTACACTGAAGCTTTCTTT. Its protein product is CAWIDRGQYTEAFF.

This rearrangement joins TRBV13 to TRBJ2-5; no clear D gene. This CDR3 has 12 amino acids. V lost 6 bases and J 4 bases, leaving 9 bases between the germline ends. CDR1 and CDR2 (germline): PRHDT, FYEKMQ (reference sequence). The CDR3 region has the DNA TGTGCCAGCAGTTTCGGTCGAGAGACCCAGTACTTC. The encoded protein is CASSFGRETQYF. Drawing the rest from reference TRBV13 and TRBJ2-5, the complete variable domain is AAGVIQSPRHLIKEKRETATLKCYPIPRHDTVYWYQQGPGQDPQFLISFYEKMQSDKGSIPDRFSAQQFSDYHSELNMSSLELGDSALYFCASSFGRETQYFGPGTRLLVL.

The chain's CDR3 is CASILVADGYGYTF. DNA for the CDR3: TGTGCCAGCATCCTAGTGGCAGATGGCTATGGCTACACCTTC. This chain links TRBV7-2 with TRBJ1-2; D gene unclear. Germline V gene data show CDR1 as SGHTA and CDR2 as FQGNSA. The V and J ends lost 7 bases and 4 bases respectively, with 16 bases between them. The CDR3 runs to 14 residues. The variable domain in full, completed from reference TRBV7-2 and TRBJ1-2, reads GAGVSQSPSNKVTEKGKDVELRCDPISGHTALYWYRQSLGQGLEFLIYFQGNSAPDKSGLPSDRFSAERTGGSVSTLTIQRTQQEDSAVYLCASILVADGYGYTFGSGTRLTVV.

As to this clone: At the DNA level, this CDR3 is encoded by other sequences in the same sample as well. The genes are TRBV20-1 and TRBJ1-1; D unresolved. CDR1 and CDR2 from the germline V gene are DFQATT and SNEGSKA (reference sequence). There are 11 residues in the CDR3. Trimming shortened V by 4 bases and J by 4 bases, and 7 bases separated the two germline ends. The CDR3 loop reads CSATGGTEAFF. Written as DNA, the CDR3 is TGCAGTGCTACAGGAGGCACTGAAGCTTTCTTT.

Details on this clone: The junction and the germline gene differ at one end; a read error may be behind it. V gene TRBV13 combines with J gene TRBJ2-3; TRBD2 matches 8 bases. CDR1 is PRHDT and CDR2 is FYEKMQ in the germline V gene (reference sequence). The length of the CDR3 is 15 residues. The CDR3 sequence: CTSSIRGGSTDTQYF. CDR3 bases: TGTACCAGCAGCATTCGGGGGGGAAGCACAGATACGCAGTATTTT.

The V call is TRBV4-1, the J call TRBJ2-1; 13 bases agree with TRBD2. Germline V lookup: CDR1 MGHRA, CDR2 YSYEKL. After removal of 3 bases from V and 5 bases from J, the junction contained 7 bases not matched to a gene. CDR3 length: 17 residues. The CDR3 protein is CASSHMGLAGFDNEQFF. The CDR3 DNA follows: TGCGCCAGCAGCCATATGGGACTAGCGGGGTTTGACAATGAGCAGTTCTTC.

The chain uses TRBV12-3 or TRBV12-4 and TRBJ1-2, with 8 bases aligning to TRBD1. V shed 7 bases, J shed 8 bases, and the junction held 6 bases outside the gene matches. The CDR3 has 12 amino acids. The CDR3 loop reads CASTRDRTGYTF. The CDR3, as DNA: TGTGCCAGCACCAGGGACAGGACAGGCTACACCTTC.